This TCR beta chain was retrieved from a study of T cells in Graves' hyperthyroidism and ophthalmopathy. As for this clonotype: Its specificity is unknown.

The V and J ends lost 8 bases and 7 bases respectively, with 17 bases between them. The CDR3 contains 13 residues. Germline CDR1 and CDR2: MGHDK and SYGVNS. The study enrolled patients aged 18 to 65 with newly diagnosed hyperthyroidism of under 2 months' duration. Patients having uncontrolled infection, another autoimmune disease, pregnancy or lactation were not included. Findings and limits, study-wide: It was a median 6.5 months before onset that the model predicted ophthalmopathy.

RNA transcripts provided the source from which TCR beta CDR3 regions were amplified. The TCR CDR3 first-round RT-PCR relied on the HTBI primer set. TCRdb re-derived calls from the multiplex PCR reads in MiXCR, one entry per CDR3 protein. Among about 180,000 distinct CDR3 sequences listed, about 9.4% were seen once. The sequence came from a woman between 18 and 30 years old with Graves' hyperthyroidism that later progressed to Graves' ophthalmopathy. The sample comprised blood. The rearrangement uses TRBV25-1 and TRBJ1-1; D remains ambiguous. The CDR3 loop reads CASQPSDEIEAFF. The CDR3 DNA sequence: TGTGCCAGCCAACCCTCCGACGAGATTGAAGCTTTCTTT.